This note documents a single T cell receptor beta chain sequence. These data come from a study of blood T cell repertoires in COVID-19. Study details: The origin of the acute and convalescent COVID-19 samples was the United States, Italy and Spain. PBMCs, B-cell-depleted T cells, or T cells provided the cDNA or gDNA that made up the material.

Original analysis: Amplifying reference gene primers gave estimates of nucleated cell counts. Using immunoSEQ multiplex PCR, the repertoire was profiled, and TCRdb retains in-frame clones only, with some absent. Clone size and the V and J calls come from that table; the DNA yielded D and trimming. The data hold 200,000 to 250,000 clones, with over 70% observed a single time. J was trimmed by 5 bases and V by 0 bases; bases with no gene match: 6. CDR3 length: 16 residues. Per germline, CDR1 KGHSH and CDR2 LQKENI. The receptor was isolated from a woman in her 70s with acute or convalescent COVID-19. The rearrangement uses TRBV18 and TRBJ2-3; 9 nucleotides agree with TRBD2. The specimen sequenced was peripheral blood. In DNA form, the CDR3 reads TGTGCCAGCTCACCACCGGCGCGGGGGGGCCAAGATACGCAGTATTTT. This translates into CASSPPARGGQDTQYF.